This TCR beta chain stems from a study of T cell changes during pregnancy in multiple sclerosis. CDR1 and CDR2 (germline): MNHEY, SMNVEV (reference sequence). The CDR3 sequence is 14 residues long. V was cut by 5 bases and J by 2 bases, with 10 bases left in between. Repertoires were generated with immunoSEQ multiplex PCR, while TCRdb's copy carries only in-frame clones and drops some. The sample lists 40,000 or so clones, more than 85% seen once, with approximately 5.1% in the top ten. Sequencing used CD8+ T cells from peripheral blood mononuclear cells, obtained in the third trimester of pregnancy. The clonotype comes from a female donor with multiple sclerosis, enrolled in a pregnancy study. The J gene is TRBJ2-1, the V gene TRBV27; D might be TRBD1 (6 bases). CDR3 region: CASSPRGPYNEQFF. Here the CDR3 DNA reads TGTGCCAGCAGTCCCAGGGGACCCTACAATGAGCAGTTCTTC.